This T cell receptor (beta chain) was identified during a study of B cell selection in AIRE deficiency. Regulatory T cells were sorted as CD4+CD25hiCD127low/negative cells. Per the germline V gene, CDR1 is SGHRS and CDR2 is YFSETQ. The V and J ends lost 3 bases and 2 bases, in that order; junction bases with no gene match: 2. This CDR3 is built from 14 residues. Data came from immunoSEQ multiplex PCR; TCRdb stores just in-frame clones and leaves some out. Among around 20,000 clones listed, 85% to 95% were seen once. The sample was CD4+CD25+ Tregs sorted from PBMCs. The chain is built from TRBV5-1 and TRBJ2-7, with 10 bases lining up with TRBD1. The receptor was isolated from a human donor in good health. The CDR3 spells CASSSDRGAYEQYF. CDR3 DNA: TGCGCCAGCAGCTCGGACAGGGGGGCCTACGAGCAGTACTTC.